The rows below give T cell receptor beta chains drawn from one sample of a study of blood T cell repertoires in COVID-19. The table came from immunoSEQ multiplex PCR; TCRdb's copy has only in-frame clones and leaves some out. This sample carries 130,000 to 150,000 clones, under 85% of them seen once, and the ten largest clones take around 8.7%. Sequenced sample: peripheral blood. The receptor source for this set is a man aged 45-65 years with active or convalescent COVID-19. Each CDR3 is given with its conserved first and last residue. The order of the fields is J gene, D gene, clone size, V gene, CDR3 protein, CDR3 DNA. A D gene is named only where the DNA matches it firmly. Not every row has a clone size; where given, it reads once, few, many or a size class.

>TRBJ2-7|TRBD1|-|TRBV5-8
CASSALTGTGDYEQYF
TGTGCCAGCAGCGCATTAACCGGGACAGGGGACTACGAGCAGTACTTC
>TRBJ2-2|TRBD2|-|TRBV6-1
CASSEDPGGRVNTGELFF
TGTGCCAGCAGTGAAGATCCGGGCGGGAGGGTAAACACCGGGGAGCTGTTTTTT
>TRBJ2-5|TRBD1|-|TRBV28
CASTNQGAQYF
TGTGCCAGCACCAATCAGGGGGCCCAGTACTTC
>TRBJ1-2|TRBD1|-|TRBV28
CATPSGQSYGYTF
TGTGCCACTCCCTCGGGACAGAGCTATGGCTACACCTTC
>TRBJ2-1|TRBD2|-|TRBV7-9
CASSLLRLAGPANEQFF
TGTGCCAGCAGCTTACTTCGACTAGCGGGCCCTGCAAATGAGCAGTTCTTC
>TRBJ2-7|-|-|TRBV11-1
CASSLGGAPYEQYF
TGTGCCAGCAGCTTAGGGGGCGCCCCCTACGAGCAGTACTTC
>TRBJ2-3|-|-|TRBV29-1
CSVDSLAESTDTQYF
TGCAGCGTTGATTCTCTAGCCGAGAGCACAGATACGCAGTATTTT
>TRBJ1-5|-|-|TRBV25-1
CASSEYFDSPQHF
TGTGCCAGCAGTGAATACTTCGATAGCCCCCAGCATTTT
>TRBJ2-7|-|-|TRBV4-1
CASSQEGDSYEQYF
TGCGCCAGCAGCCAAGAGGGGGACTCGTACGAGCAGTACTTC
>TRBJ1-5|-|-|TRBV30
CAWSVGGFNQPQHF
TGTGCCTGGAGTGTAGGCGGGTTCAATCAGCCCCAGCATTTT
>TRBJ2-5|TRBD2|-|TRBV7-3
CASSLGGGGQETQYF
TGTGCCAGCAGCTTAGGGGGGGGAGGGCAAGAGACCCAGTACTTC
>TRBJ2-1|TRBD1|-|TRBV30
CAWSRDRTYNEQFF
TGTGCCTGGAGCCGGGACAGGACTTACAATGAGCAGTTCTTC
>TRBJ2-7|TRBD1|many|TRBV19
CASSTSILRGPYEQYF
TGTGCCAGTAGTACGTCAATTCTCAGGGGGCCCTACGAGCAGTACTTC
>TRBJ2-3|TRBD2|-|TRBV15
CATSTIGLAGYTDTQYF
TGTGCCACCAGCACTATCGGACTAGCGGGGTACACAGATACGCAGTATTTT
>TRBJ1-2|TRBD1|few|TRBV11-2
CASSLRQGTIGYTF
TGTGCCAGCAGCTTGAGACAGGGAACTATTGGCTACACCTTC
>TRBJ2-1|TRBD2|-|TRBV28
CASSLVLAGDWNNEQFF
TGTGCCAGCAGTTTAGTACTAGCGGGAGATTGGAACAATGAGCAGTTCTTC
>TRBJ2-2|TRBD1|-|TRBV5-5
CASSPWTGFQSENTGELFF
TGTGCCAGCAGCCCCTGGACAGGGTTCCAATCTGAGAACACCGGGGAGCTGTTTTTT
>TRBJ1-4|TRBD1|-|TRBV28
CASTRQGEKLFF
TGTGCCAGCACTCGACAGGGTGAAAAACTGTTTTTT
>TRBJ1-1|-|-|TRBV7-3
CASSPWAGDLKAFF
TGTGCCAGCAGCCCCTGGGCAGGGGACCTGAAAGCTTTCTTT